This T cell receptor beta chain was recorded in a study of T cell changes during pregnancy in multiple sclerosis. As regards this clone: This sample includes further DNA sequences coding for the same CDR3.

Method: immunoSEQ multiplex PCR; TCRdb's copy keeps in-frame clones and lacks some. The sample includes roughly 32,000 clones, roughly 91% of them seen just once. V lost 3 bases, J lost 4 bases, and 5 bases stayed unmatched. The CDR3 is 14 residues long. Germline values: CDR1 SQVTM, CDR2 ANQGSEA. The chain has TRBV29-1 and TRBJ2-1; TRBD2 matches 8 bases. The clonotype was recovered from a female donor in good health, enrolled as a control in a pregnancy study. The sample was CD8+ T cells from peripheral blood mononuclear cells, taken in the second trimester of pregnancy. The chain's CDR3 is CSVEGTRSYNEQFF. The CDR3 DNA reads TGCAGCGTTGAGGGGACTAGGTCTTACAATGAGCAGTTCTTC.